This is a list of T cell receptor beta chains from one sample in a study of blood T cell repertoires in COVID-19. Sequencing was performed with immunoSEQ multiplex PCR; in TCRdb, only in-frame clones are kept and a portion is missing. The data contain some 400,000 clones, 80% to 90% of them seen just once; the ten biggest clones take up 10%. Sample: peripheral blood. The origin of the receptors is a woman in her 30s with COVID-19, enrolled during active disease. Each CDR3 is given with its conserved first and last residue. The D gene is left open where the match is weak. Size values are once, few and many counts, or a class for expanded clones, and some rows have none.

d_gene	j_gene	v_gene	abundance	len	CDR3aa	CDR3nt
TRBD2	TRBJ2-1	TRBV6-5	.	15	CASTRVGGEYNEQFF	TGTGCCAGCACTCGTGTGGGAGGGGAGTACAATGAGCAGTTCTTC
.	TRBJ1-1	TRBV19	.	14	CASSISPQGSEAFF	TGTGCCAGTAGTATAAGCCCCCAGGGGTCTGAAGCTTTCTTT
TRBD2	TRBJ2-3	TRBV10-1	.	14	CASSDSGSTDTQYF	TGCGCCAGCAGTGATAGCGGGAGCACAGATACGCAGTATTTT
TRBD1	TRBJ1-2	TRBV15	once	19	CATSRDNRGLNPANYGYTF	TGTGCCACCAGCAGAGATAACAGGGGGCTAAATCCCGCTAACTATGGCTACACCTTC
.	TRBJ2-1	TRBV24-1	.	15	CATSDLPGFYNEQFF	TGTGCCACCAGTGATTTACCCGGGTTCTACAATGAGCAGTTCTTC
.	TRBJ2-7	TRBV5-1	.	15	CASSLEPGPFYEQYF	TGCGCCAGCAGCTTGGAGCCAGGGCCTTTCTACGAGCAGTACTTC
TRBD2	TRBJ2-7	TRBV9	.	16	CASSVGASGYSYEQYF	TGTGCCAGCAGCGTAGGAGCTAGCGGTTATTCCTACGAGCAGTACTTC
.	TRBJ2-1	TRBV5-4	.	15	CASSLEWSSSHEQFF	TGTGCCAGCAGCTTGGAATGGTCTAGCAGCCATGAGCAGTTCTTC
TRBD2	TRBJ2-3	TRBV6-5	.	13	CATREGGGDTQYF	TGTGCTACAAGGGAGGGAGGTGGAGATACGCAGTATTTT
TRBD1	TRBJ1-5	TRBV10-1	few	15	CASSEGTGGDQPQHF	TGCGCCAGCAGTGAGGGGACAGGGGGAGATCAGCCCCAGCATTTT
.	TRBJ2-7	TRBV28	.	20	CASSLASLPTLQGGGHEQYF	TGTGCCAGCAGTTTAGCCTCACTGCCTACACTCCAGGGTGGCGGACACGAGCAGTACTTC
.	TRBJ2-7	TRBV6-5	.	13	CASREYPSYEQYF	TGTGCCAGCAGAGAGTACCCCTCCTACGAGCAGTACTTC
TRBD1	TRBJ1-4	TRBV11-2	.	15	CASSLATGVNEKLFF	TGTGCCAGCAGCTTAGCCACAGGGGTTAATGAAAAACTGTTTTTT
TRBD2	TRBJ2-7	TRBV27	.	16	CASSLGSLAGVYEQYF	TGTGCCAGCAGTTTAGGCTCCCTAGCGGGAGTCTACGAGCAGTACTTC
.	TRBJ2-1	TRBV25-1	.	14	CASSYPGKYNEQFF	TGTGCCAGCAGTTACCCAGGGAAGTACAATGAGCAGTTCTTC
.	TRBJ2-7	TRBV9	.	15	CASSVGGTTRHEQYF	TGTGCCAGCAGCGTTGGAGGGACCACTCGCCACGAGCAGTACTTC
TRBD1	TRBJ2-7	TRBV11-2	.	14	CASRQTGVRYEQYF	TGTGCCAGCAGGCAAACAGGGGTGCGGTACGAGCAGTACTTC
.	TRBJ2-1	TRBV7-2	.	14	CASSLDAGRYEQFF	TGTGCCAGCAGCTTAGATGCAGGGCGGTATGAGCAGTTCTTC
.	TRBJ2-1	TRBV3-1/TRBV3-2	.	15	CASSQGRGSYNEQFF	TGTGCCAGCAGCCAAGGTAGGGGCTCCTACAATGAGCAGTTCTTC
TRBD2	TRBJ2-1	TRBV5-1	.	14	CASSFGTSGFEQFF	TGCGCCAGCAGCTTCGGGACTAGCGGGTTTGAGCAGTTCTTC
.	TRBJ2-2	TRBV28	.	15	CASSWAGLSTGELFF	TGTGCCAGCAGCTGGGCGGGGTTGAGCACCGGGGAGCTGTTTTTT
.	TRBJ1-1	TRBV7-9	.	15	CASSKTGGEGPEAFF	TGTGCCAGCAGCAAAACGGGGGGCGAAGGCCCTGAAGCTTTCTTT
TRBD1	TRBJ2-1	TRBV20-1	.	11	CSAARGNEQFF	TGCAGTGCTGCCAGGGGGAATGAGCAGTTCTTC
.	TRBJ2-5	TRBV15	.	15	CATSFGDSNRETQYF	TGTGCCACCAGCTTCGGGGACTCCAATAGGGAGACCCAGTACTTC
TRBD1	TRBJ1-2	TRBV19	few	16	CASSSPGQGRGYGYTF	TGTGCCAGTAGTAGCCCGGGACAGGGCCGAGGGTATGGCTACACCTTC
TRBD1	TRBJ2-7	TRBV2	.	14	CASSEGQGAGEQYF	TGTGCCAGCAGTGAAGGTCAGGGGGCGGGCGAGCAGTACTTC
TRBD1	TRBJ1-5	TRBV6-1	.	15	CASSENRGQNQPQHF	TGTGCCAGCAGTGAAAATAGGGGACAGAATCAGCCCCAGCATTTT
.	TRBJ1-4	TRBV29-1	.	13	CSVVTGSNEKLFF	TGCAGCGTTGTCACGGGGTCTAATGAAAAACTGTTTTTT
.	TRBJ2-7	TRBV27	few	13	CASSTGRAYEQYF	TGTGCCAGCAGTACCGGGAGAGCCTACGAGCAGTACTTC